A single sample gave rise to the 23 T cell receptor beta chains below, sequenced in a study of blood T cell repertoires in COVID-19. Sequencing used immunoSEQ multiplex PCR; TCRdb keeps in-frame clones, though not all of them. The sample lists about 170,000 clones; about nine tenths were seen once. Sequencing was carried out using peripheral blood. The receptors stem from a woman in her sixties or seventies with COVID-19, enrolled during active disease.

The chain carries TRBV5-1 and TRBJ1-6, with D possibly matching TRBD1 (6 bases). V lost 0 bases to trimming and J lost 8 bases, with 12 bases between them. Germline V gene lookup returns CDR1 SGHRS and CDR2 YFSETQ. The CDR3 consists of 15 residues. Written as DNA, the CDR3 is TGCGCCAGCAGCTTGGCTTGGGGGGGGCATTCACCCCTCCACTTT. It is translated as CASSLAWGGHSPLHF.

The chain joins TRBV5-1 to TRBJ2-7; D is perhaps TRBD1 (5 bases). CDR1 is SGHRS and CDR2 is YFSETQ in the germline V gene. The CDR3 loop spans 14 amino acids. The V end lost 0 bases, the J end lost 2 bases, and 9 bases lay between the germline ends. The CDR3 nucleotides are TGCGCCAGCAGCTTGGTGGCAGGGCCCTACGAGCAGTACTTC. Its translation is CASSLVAGPYEQYF.

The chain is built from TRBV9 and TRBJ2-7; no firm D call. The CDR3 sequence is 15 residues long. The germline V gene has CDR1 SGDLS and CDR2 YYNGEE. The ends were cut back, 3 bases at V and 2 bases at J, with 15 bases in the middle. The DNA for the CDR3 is TGTGCCAGCAGCGGAACAGATCGCGCTCCCTACGAGCAGTACTTC. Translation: CASSGTDRAPYEQYF.

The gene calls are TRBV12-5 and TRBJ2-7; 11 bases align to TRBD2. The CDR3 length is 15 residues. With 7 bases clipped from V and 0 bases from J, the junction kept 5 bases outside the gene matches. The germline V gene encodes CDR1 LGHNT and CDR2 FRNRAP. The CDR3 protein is CASARGTSGSYEQYF. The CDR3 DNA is TGTGCTAGTGCCCGAGGGACTAGCGGCTCCTACGAGCAGTACTTC.

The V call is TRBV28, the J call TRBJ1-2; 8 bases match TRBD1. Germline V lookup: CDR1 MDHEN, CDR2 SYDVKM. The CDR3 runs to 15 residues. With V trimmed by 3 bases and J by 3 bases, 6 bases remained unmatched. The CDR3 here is CASSLAGQGDYGYTF. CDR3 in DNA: TGTGCCAGCAGTTTGGCAGGACAGGGTGACTATGGCTACACCTTC.

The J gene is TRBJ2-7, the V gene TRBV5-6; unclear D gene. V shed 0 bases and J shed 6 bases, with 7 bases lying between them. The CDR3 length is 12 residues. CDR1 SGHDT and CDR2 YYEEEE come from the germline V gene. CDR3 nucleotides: TGTGCCAGCAGCTTGGCAGCGCTCGAGCAGTACTTC. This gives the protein CASSLAALEQYF.

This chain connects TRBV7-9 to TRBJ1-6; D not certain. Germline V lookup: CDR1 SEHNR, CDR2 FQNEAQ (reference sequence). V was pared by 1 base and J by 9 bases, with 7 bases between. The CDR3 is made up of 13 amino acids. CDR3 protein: CASSLVQVSPLHF. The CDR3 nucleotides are TGTGCCAGCAGCTTAGTTCAGGTTTCACCCCTCCACTTT.

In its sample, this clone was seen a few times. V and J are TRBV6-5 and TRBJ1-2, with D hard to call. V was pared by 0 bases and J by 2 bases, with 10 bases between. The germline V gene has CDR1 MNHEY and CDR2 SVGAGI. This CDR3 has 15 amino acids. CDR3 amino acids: CASSYSRGSNYGYTF. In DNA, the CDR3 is TGTGCCAGCAGTTACTCTCGGGGATCCAACTATGGCTACACCTTC.

This CDR3 reads CATSDLDRAADTQYF. The CDR3 DNA follows: TGTGCCACCAGTGATCTGGACAGGGCCGCAGATACGCAGTATTTT. The chain links TRBV24-1 to TRBJ2-3, with 8 bases identical to TRBD1. Looked up from germline, CDR1 is KGHDR and CDR2 is SFDVKD. CDR3 length: 15 amino acids. Losses at the gene ends were 3 bases for V and 4 bases for J; bases not matched to a gene: 5.

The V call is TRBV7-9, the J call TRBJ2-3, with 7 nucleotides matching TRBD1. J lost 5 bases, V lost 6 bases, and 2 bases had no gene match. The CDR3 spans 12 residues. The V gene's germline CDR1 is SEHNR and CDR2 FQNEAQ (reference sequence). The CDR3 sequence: CASSDREDTQYF. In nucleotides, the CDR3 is TGTGCCAGCAGTGACAGGGAAGATACGCAGTATTTT. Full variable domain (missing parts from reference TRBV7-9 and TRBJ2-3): DTGVSQNPRHKITKRGQNVTFRCDPISEHNRLYWYRQTLGQGPEFLTYFQNEAQLEKSRLLSDRFSAERPKGSFSTLEIQRTEQGDSAMYLCASSDREDTQYFGPGTRLTVL.

CDR3 amino acids: CATSDPGGSDNYGYTF. DNA for the CDR3: TGTGCCACCAGTGACCCGGGAGGTTCTGACAACTATGGCTACACCTTC. The V and J genes are TRBV24-1 and TRBJ1-2; unclear D gene. V shed 4 bases and J shed 2 bases, with 16 bases lying between them. Germline CDR1 and CDR2: KGHDR and SFDVKD. The CDR3 sequence is 16 residues long.

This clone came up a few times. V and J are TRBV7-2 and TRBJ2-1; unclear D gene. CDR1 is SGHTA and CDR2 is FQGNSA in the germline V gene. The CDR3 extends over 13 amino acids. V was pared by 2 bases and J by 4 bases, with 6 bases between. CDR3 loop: CASSLQLYNEQFF. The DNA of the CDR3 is TGTGCCAGCAGCTTACAACTTTACAATGAGCAGTTCTTC.

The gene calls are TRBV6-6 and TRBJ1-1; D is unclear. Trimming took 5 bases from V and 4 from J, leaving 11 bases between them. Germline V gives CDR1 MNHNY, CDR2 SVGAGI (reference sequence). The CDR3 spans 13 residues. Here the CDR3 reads CASSTTKATEAFF. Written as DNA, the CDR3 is TGTGCCAGCAGTACCACTAAGGCCACTGAAGCTTTCTTT.

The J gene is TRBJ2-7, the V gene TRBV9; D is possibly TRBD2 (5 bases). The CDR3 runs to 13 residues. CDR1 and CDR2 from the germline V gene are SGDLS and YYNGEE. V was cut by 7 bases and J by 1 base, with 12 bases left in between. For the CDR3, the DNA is TGTGCCAGCTCCAGGACTTATTCCTACGAGCAGTACTTC. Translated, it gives CASSRTYSYEQYF.

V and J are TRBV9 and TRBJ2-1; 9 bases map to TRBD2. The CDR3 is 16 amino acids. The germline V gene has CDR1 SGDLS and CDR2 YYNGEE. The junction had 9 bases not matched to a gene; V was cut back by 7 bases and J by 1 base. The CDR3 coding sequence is TGTGCCAGCGCGGGGCTAGCGGGAAGTTCCTACAATGAGCAGTTCTTC. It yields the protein CASAGLAGSSYNEQFF. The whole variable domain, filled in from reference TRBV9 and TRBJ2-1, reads DSGVTQTPKHLITATGQRVTLRCSPRSGDLSVYWYQQSLDQGLQFLIQYYNGEERAKGNILERFSAQQFPDLHSELNLSSLELGDSALYFCASAGLAGSSYNEQFFGPGTRLTVL.

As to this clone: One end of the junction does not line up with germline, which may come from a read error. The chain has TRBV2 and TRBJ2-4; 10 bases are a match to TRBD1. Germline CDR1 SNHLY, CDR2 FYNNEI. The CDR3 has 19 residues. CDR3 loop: CASSARPPGTGAGKNIQYF. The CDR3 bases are TGTGCCAGCAGTGCGCGGCCACCAGGGACAGGGGCGGGCAAAAACATTCAGTATTTC.

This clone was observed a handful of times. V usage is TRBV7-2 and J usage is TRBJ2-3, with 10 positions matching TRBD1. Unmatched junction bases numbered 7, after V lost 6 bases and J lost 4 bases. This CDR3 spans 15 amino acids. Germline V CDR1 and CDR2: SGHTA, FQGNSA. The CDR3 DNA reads TGTGCCAGCAGGGACCGGGACAGGGGCTCAGATACGCAGTATTTT. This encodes CASRDRDRGSDTQYF.

The CDR3 sequence: CASSQGPTGLFEQYF. The CDR3, as DNA: TGCGCCAGCAGCCAAGGCCCGACAGGGTTATTTGAGCAGTACTTC. The J gene is TRBJ2-7, the V gene TRBV4-3; TRBD1 matches 7 bases. Germline assignment: CDR1 LGHNA and CDR2 YSLEER. This CDR3 comprises 15 residues. Trimming at V came to 1 base and at J to 7 bases, leaving 10 bases not matched to a gene.

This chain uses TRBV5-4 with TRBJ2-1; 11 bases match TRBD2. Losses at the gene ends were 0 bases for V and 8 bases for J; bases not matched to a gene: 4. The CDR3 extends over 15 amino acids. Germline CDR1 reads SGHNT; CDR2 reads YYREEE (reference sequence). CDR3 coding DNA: TGTGCCAGCAGCTTGGGACTAGCGGGGCTCTATGAGCAGTTCTTC. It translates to CASSLGLAGLYEQFF.

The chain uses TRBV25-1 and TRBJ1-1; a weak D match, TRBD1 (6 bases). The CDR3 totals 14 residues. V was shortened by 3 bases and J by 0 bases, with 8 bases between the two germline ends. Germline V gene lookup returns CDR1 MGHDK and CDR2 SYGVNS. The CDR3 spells CASSDWTVNTEAFF. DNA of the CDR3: TGTGCCAGCAGTGATTGGACAGTGAACACTGAAGCTTTCTTT.

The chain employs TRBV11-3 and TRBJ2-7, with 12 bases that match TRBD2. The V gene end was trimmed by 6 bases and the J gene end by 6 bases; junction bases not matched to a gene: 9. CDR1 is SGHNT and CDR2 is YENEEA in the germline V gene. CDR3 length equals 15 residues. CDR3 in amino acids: CASRPRLAGDLEQYF. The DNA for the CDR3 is TGTGCCAGCAGACCTCGACTAGCGGGAGATCTCGAGCAGTACTTC.

The CDR3 protein is CASSFGQEIDNSPLHF. CDR3 sequence (DNA): TGTGCCAGCAGTTTCGGACAGGAGATCGATAATTCACCCCTCCACTTT. The rearrangement uses TRBV28 and TRBJ1-6, with TRBD1 identical over 7 bases. The junction had 7 bases not matched to a gene; V was cut back by 3 bases and J by 5 bases. The CDR3 sequence is 16 residues long. Germline V lookup: CDR1 MDHEN, CDR2 SYDVKM.

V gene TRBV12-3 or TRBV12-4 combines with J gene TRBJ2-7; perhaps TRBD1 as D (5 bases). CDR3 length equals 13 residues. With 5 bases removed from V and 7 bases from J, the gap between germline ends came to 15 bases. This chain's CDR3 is CASSAQGIGEQYF. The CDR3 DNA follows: TGTGCCAGCAGTGCGCAGGGAATAGGAGAGCAGTACTTC.